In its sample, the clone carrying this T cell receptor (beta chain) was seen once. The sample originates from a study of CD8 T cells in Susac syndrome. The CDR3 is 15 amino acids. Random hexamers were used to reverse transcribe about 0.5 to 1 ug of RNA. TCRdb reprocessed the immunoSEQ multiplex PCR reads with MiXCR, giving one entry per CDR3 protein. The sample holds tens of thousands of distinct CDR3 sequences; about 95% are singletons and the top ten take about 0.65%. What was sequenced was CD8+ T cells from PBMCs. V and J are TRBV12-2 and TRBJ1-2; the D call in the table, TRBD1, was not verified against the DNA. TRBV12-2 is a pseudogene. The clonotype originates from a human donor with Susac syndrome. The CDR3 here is CASRYRQAPGYGYTF. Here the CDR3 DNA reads TGTGCAAGTCGCTACCGACAGGCACCCGGCTATGGCTACACCTTC.